This entry lists 6 T cell receptor beta chains sequenced from one sample in a study of identifying expanded T cells in peripheral blood. The assay was immunoSEQ multiplex PCR, and TCRdb's table has in-frame clones only and misses some. The table records 70,000 or so clones, approximately 87% of them present only once. The sequenced sample consisted of blood. These receptors were taken from a person aged 18-70 years in good health.

Only a few counts were recorded for this clone. The chain has TRBV9 and TRBJ2-7, with 7 bases lining up with TRBD1. After removal of 3 bases from V and 4 bases from J, the junction contained 7 bases not matched to a gene. CDR1 SGDLS and CDR2 YYNGEE come from the germline V gene. The CDR3 runs 14 residues. CDR3 sequence reads: CASSATGTVYEQYF. The CDR3 bases are TGTGCCAGCAGCGCCACCGGGACAGTTTACGAGCAGTACTTC.

Only one count was recorded for this clone. This chain links TRBV5-4 with TRBJ2-7, with D perhaps matching TRBD2 (6 bases). The CDR3 is made up of 13 amino acids. Germline V CDR1 and CDR2: SGHNT, YYREEE (reference sequence). Trimming took off 2 bases at V and 2 bases at J, with 8 bases between the two ends. CDR3 coding DNA: TGTGCCAGCAGCTTCGCGGGGACCTACGAGCAGTACTTC. This translates into CASSFAGTYEQYF.

The chain uses TRBV7-9 and TRBJ1-4; no reliable D call. With 4 bases removed from V and 4 bases from J, the gap between germline ends came to 10 bases. This CDR3 is built from 14 residues. Germline assignment: CDR1 SEHNR and CDR2 FQNEAQ (reference sequence). CDR3 residues: CASSSPGVNEKLFF. The DNA of the CDR3 is TGTGCCAGCAGCTCCCCCGGGGTTAATGAAAAACTGTTTTTT.

This chain joins TRBV27 and TRBJ2-7, with TRBD2 matching 10 bases. The CDR3 totals 17 residues. J was trimmed by 2 bases and V by 5 bases; bases with no gene match: 12. The germline V gene has CDR1 MNHEY and CDR2 SMNVEV (reference sequence). In DNA, the CDR3 is TGTGCCAGCAGTCCACGGACTAGCGGTAGTAGCGCCTACGAGCAGTACTTC. It translates to CASSPRTSGSSAYEQYF.

The V call is TRBV2, the J call TRBJ1-2; 10 bases agree with TRBD1. V shed 6 bases, J shed 5 bases, and the junction held 3 bases outside the gene matches. The CDR3 runs to 13 residues. Per germline, CDR1 SNHLY and CDR2 FYNNEI. This chain's CDR3 is CASRDRGKYGYTF. CDR3 bases: TGTGCCAGCAGGGACAGGGGGAAGTATGGCTACACCTTC.

The rearrangement joins TRBV5-4 to TRBJ2-7; 14 bases align to TRBD2. The ends lost 3 bases at V and 7 bases at J; junction bases unmatched: 6. The germline gives CDR1 SGHNT, CDR2 YYREEE (reference sequence). The CDR3 sequence is 15 residues long. CDR3 bases: TGTGCCAGCAGCTCAGGACTAGCGGGGGGTCTTGAGCAGTACTTC. Translating it yields CASSSGLAGGLEQYF.